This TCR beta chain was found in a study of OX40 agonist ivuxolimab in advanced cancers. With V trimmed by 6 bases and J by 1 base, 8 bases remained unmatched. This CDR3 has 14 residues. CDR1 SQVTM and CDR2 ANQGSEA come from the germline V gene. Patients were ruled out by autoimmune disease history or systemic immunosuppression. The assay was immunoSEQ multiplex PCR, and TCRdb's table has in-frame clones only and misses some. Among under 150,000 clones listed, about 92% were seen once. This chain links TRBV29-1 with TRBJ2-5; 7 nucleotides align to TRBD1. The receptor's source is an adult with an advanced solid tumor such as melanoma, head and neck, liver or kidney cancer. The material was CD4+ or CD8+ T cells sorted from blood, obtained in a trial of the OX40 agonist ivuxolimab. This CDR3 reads CSVPRQGPQETQYF. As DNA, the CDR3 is TGCAGCGTCCCTAGACAGGGACCCCAAGAGACCCAGTACTTC.